This T cell receptor beta chain was sequenced for a study of T cell responses to AZD1222 COVID-19 vaccine (dated by TCRdb to about 2021). Concerning the study at large: TCR sequencing covered fewer than 250 trial participants: nearly 210 given two doses of AZD1222 and 26 given two doses of MenACWY control vaccine. Trial participants were enrolled by age into 18-55, 56-69 and 70-plus year subgroups, with around 150, 28 and 57 TCR-sequenced participants respectively. Broader findings and caveats from the paper: Participants were mostly white British, with more females than males. The authors suggested clonal diversity may have been underestimated. No day 14 peak-response samples were available, so repertoires were characterized only after the peak T cell response. Epitopes outside the regions mutated in the B.1.351 and B.1.1.7 variants were reportedly recognized by nearly half of the unique spike-specific TCRs. After two AZD1222 doses, both the breadth and the depth of spike-specific TCRs were significantly higher than at day 0 and than in MenACWY recipients. Vaccine-associated CD4 TCRs spanned the whole spike protein, with dominant responses in regions 160-218 and 743-854. Conclusions about previously exposed vaccinees are limited because only a handful of AZD1222 recipients were SARS-CoV-2 seropositive at baseline. The 56-69-year group was small, and its depth increase did not reach significance, likely because of low power.

A remark on this clone: This clone's antigen is unknown. No quality values exist for individual bases; no much larger clone is one base distant.

The time point label of this sample denotes: about 28 days (+/-7) after the second vaccine dose. AZD1222 recipients whose second dose came at about 4 weeks and those whose second dose came at about 12 weeks were combined into one group, since spike-specific TCR depth and breadth did not differ between the two schedules. Vaccinee samples were obtained from the UK trials COV001 and COV002, which included a single-blind randomized controlled phase 2/3 trial of AZD1222 (ChAdOx1 nCoV-19) in healthy adults. Trial participant PBMC samples were collected at day 0 and day 28 after the second dose for TCRbeta chain sequencing. The CDR3 regions of human TCRbeta chains were analyzed by immunosequencing. The original pipeline was this. Repertoire TCRs were checked for matches against a reference library of SARS-CoV-2-specific TCRs that had been generated using the MIRA antigen-specificity platform. Breadth was defined as the fraction of unique TCRs that were SARS-CoV-2-associated, and depth was defined as the fraction of total T cells that were SARS-CoV-2-associated. Each spike-specific TCR was assigned to its reactive spike region and to a CD4 or CD8 class using the MIRA data. Log10-transformed breadth and depth values were compared by one-way ANOVA with Sidak's multiple comparisons tests. The source is immuneACCESS, and TCRdb retained only in-frame sequences with V and J called. Part of the clones is not carried over; for the studies checked, unresolved V genes explain less than half of this, and the remainder is unexplained. The V and J calls and the clone size are those of that table, but D and trimming were determined from the DNA. The sample data list tens of thousands of clones, and more than 75% of these were observed just once. The ten largest clones add up to 13% to 15% of the sample.

From a lookup of the germline V gene, CDR1 and CDR2 are SGHVS and FQNEAQ. Including the terminal cysteine and phenylalanine, the CDR3 comprises 16 residues. Here the CDR3 DNA is all that survives: 48 bases in frame from base 1. Relative to germline, V is 5 bases shorter and J is 3 bases shorter, with 16 bases between their ends. This chain is built from TRBV7-8 and TRBJ1-4, and possibly TRBD1, on 6 matching bases. This material consisted of peripheral blood, taken 28 days after the second AZD1222 dose. This receptor was obtained from an adult who received the AZD1222 COVID-19 vaccine. The CDR3 region reads CASSPTHRVPNEKLFF. The DNA sequence is as follows: TGTGCCAGCAGCCCAACACACAGGGTCCCTAATGAAAAACTGTTTTTT.